Sequencing of this T cell receptor beta chain was carried out in a study of identical twins. V was pared by 3 bases and J by 0 bases, with 9 bases between. CDR1 is SGHDN, CDR2 FVKESK, per germline. The CDR3 contains 16 residues. At least ten counts were recorded for this clonotype. MiXCR, applied by TCRdb to the 5' RACE reads, yields one record per CDR3 protein. The repertoire holds 1.5 million to 2 million distinct CDR3 sequences, with under 35% as singletons. Sequences were obtained from cord blood. The clonotype was recovered from a newborn girl in good health. The rearrangement uses TRBV14 and TRBJ2-6; D unresolved. The CDR3 sequence is CASSHRISSGANVLTF. The CDR3 DNA reads TGTGCCAGCAGCCACCGCATAAGCTCTGGGGCCAACGTCCTGACTTTC.